The T cell receptor (beta chain) described here comes from a study of T cells in Graves' hyperthyroidism and ophthalmopathy (dated by TCRdb to the late 2010s). For context, the study as a whole: Peripheral blood samples were taken at initial diagnosis, before any treatment was given. The 100 or so discovery patients were randomly divided into training and test sets at a 7:3 ratio. An independent validation cohort of around 19 hyperthyroidism patients and 15 or so patients who later progressed to ophthalmopathy tested prospective prediction of ophthalmopathy. The paper reports TCR Vbeta CDR3 sequencing of some 140 peripheral blood samples: 43 ophthalmopathy, about 75 hyperthyroidism and some 17 progressor patients. Thyroid tissue and blood T-cell repertoires from several Graves' hyperthyroidism patients were also compared in the study. Following sampling, methimazole starting at 30 mg daily was given to hyperthyroidism patients, and high-dose intravenous methylprednisolone was given to ophthalmopathy patients. To identify distinguishing TCR V-J signatures, a discovery cohort of some 100 patients was used, comprising fewer than 45 with Graves' ophthalmopathy and roughly 60 with stable Graves' hyperthyroidism.

This clonotype appeared many times. This clone's antigen is unknown. No much larger clone exists at a distance of one base, and base qualities are not known. Results the study describes overall, beyond this receptor: A model built on a 13 V-J signature distinguished ophthalmopathy from stable hyperthyroidism, reaching around 87% sensitivity and about 81% specificity in cross-validation and 80%/75% in testing. Most expanded thyroid clonotypes (frequency above 0.001) were also found in blood, which suggests that blood repertoires may mirror thyroid immune responses. In validation, the model predicted progression to ophthalmopathy a median of roughly 6.1 months before onset, with approximately 68% sensitivity and more than 72% specificity. Sample size was not statistically predetermined, and investigators were not blinded to group allocation.

The CDR3, cysteine through phenylalanine, is 15 amino acids long. CDR3 DNA only is kept here, 45 bases in frame from base 1. The V end loses 5 bases and the J end loses 4 bases, and a stretch of 18 bases separates them. CDR1 SEHNR and CDR2 FQNEAQ are derived from the germline V gene (reference sequence). The TCR beta CDR3 regions were amplified from RNA transcripts. The first round of RT-PCR for the TCR CDR3 was performed with the HTBI primer set and the Qiagen OneStep RT-PCR kit. Libraries were constructed in a second round of multiplex PCR, after which size selection and purification were carried out. The libraries were sequenced on an Illumina HiSeq2000 using paired-end 100 bp reads. The original pipeline was this. Raw data were processed with SOAPnuke, discarding reads with adapters, uncalled bases, mean Phred below 15, or no exact constant-primer or identifier match. High-quality paired reads were merged with COPE v1.2.5, and unique nucleotide sequences were defined as clonotypes. MiTCR v1.1 was used to align the clonotypes against IMGT TRBV, TRBD and TRBJ reference segments. The analysis was restricted to V-J combinations with a frequency above 0.0001, which together covered roughly 99% of the repertoires. The TCS score was defined as F50 (clonal expansion) divided by E x V (chaos), with BLOSUM62-based TCRdist calculated between CDR3 peptides within each V-J. Welch's t-statistics and random forest reduced approximately 520 V-J features to under 15, which were used in a naive Bayes classifier (R e1071). The public reads were run again by TCRdb, first through fastp at Q25 and then through MiXCR, and only productive beta chains were kept. Each CDR3 protein gets just one entry, which takes the most common genes and DNA from the rows behind it. TCRdb's processing, not the authors', yielded these V and J calls. The table for this sample lists roughly 380,000 distinct CDR3 sequences; about 13% of them were counted only once. Together, the top ten hold 5% to 6.5% of the sample.

Stable Graves' hyperthyroidism was defined as the absence of progression to ophthalmopathy over 18 months of follow-up. Hyperthyroidism patients were newly diagnosed, with disease duration under 2 months, and aged 18 to 65 years. The study excluded patients with uncontrolled infections, other autoimmune diseases, pregnancy or lactation. Diagnoses were established on the basis of clinical symptoms, serum thyroxine and TRAb, thyroid ultrasound, and orbital computed tomography. Ficoll-Paque density gradient centrifugation was used to isolate PBMCs from 10 ml of fresh peripheral blood. Trizol reagent was used to extract total RNA, and RNA quality was then checked on an Agilent 2100 Bioanalyzer.

The sequence is built from TRBV7-9 and TRBJ2-7; the D segment may tentatively be TRBD1 or TRBD2, each giving 5 matched bases. This clonotype was sampled from a woman aged 18-29 years with Graves' hyperthyroidism. Sequencing used blood. DNA sequence: TGTGCCAGCAGCCCAGGGAAGGGGTCGGGATACGAGCAGTACTTC. Its protein reads: CASSPGKGSGYEQYF. With the portions outside the CDR3 filled from the reference TRBV7-9 and TRBJ2-7 genes, the complete variable region becomes DTGVSQNPRHKITKRGQNVTFRCDPISEHNRLYWYRQTLGQGPEFLTYFQNEAQLEKSRLLSDRFSAERPKGSFSTLEIQRTEQGDSAMYLCASSPGKGSGYEQYFGPGTRLTVT.